This T cell receptor (beta chain) was observed in a study of siplizumab effects on memory and regulatory T cells. Findings and caveats of the study: Unstimulated naive T cells seemed to show more diversity than memory cells did, and they also seemed to be among the major contributors to the alloresponse. Versus under 35% in controls, the mappable alloreactive CD4+ clones averaged around 65% Treg-derived with siplizumab.

Method: immunoSEQ multiplex PCR; TCRdb's copy keeps in-frame clones and lacks some. The data hold approximately 100,000 clones, with around 90% observed a single time. About this clone: Its target is not known.

Trimming removed 3 bases from V and 1 base from J, with 13 bases in between. Germline V gene lookup returns CDR1 LNHDA and CDR2 SQIVND (reference sequence). The CDR3 covers 15 residues. This receptor was taken from a human donor in good health. Material for sequencing was non-Treg CD4+ T cells sorted from blood. The V call is TRBV19, the J call TRBJ2-7, with D perhaps given as TRBD1 or TRBD2 (5 bases each). The CDR3 DNA sequence: TGTGCCAGTAGTATTGGACCGGGACGATCCTACGAGCAGTACTTC. Amino acids: CASSIGPGRSYEQYF. The variable domain in full, with the rest retrieved from reference TRBV19 and TRBJ2-7, is DGGITQSPKYLFRKEGQNVTLSCEQNLNHDAMYWYRQDPGQGLRLIYYSQIVNDFQKGDIAEGYSVSREKKESFPLTVTSAQKNPTAFYLCASSIGPGRSYEQYFGPGTRLTVT.